This T cell receptor beta chain was recorded in a study of patients and donors after allogeneic stem cell transplantation. This clonotype has more than one count but fewer than ten. Using its own MiXCR run on the RT-PCR reads, TCRdb lists one record per CDR3 protein. The sample holds 70,000 to 100,000 distinct CDR3 sequences, less than 5% seen once. The CDR3 spans 17 residues. Germline V lookup: CDR1 LGHNA, CDR2 YNFKEQ. V trimming: 0 bases; J trimming: 4 bases; junction bases outside the gene matches: 8. Sequencing was carried out using blood, either unsorted or a sorted T cell fraction (not recorded which). The rearrangement uses TRBV4-2 and TRBJ1-4; 7 positions match TRBD1. This receptor was obtained from a human donor who was either an allogeneic HSCT recipient or a stem cell or donor lymphocyte infusion donor (not recorded which). It is not recorded whose cells these are; they may come from a transplant donor. This CDR3 is CASSQDLRQGDNEKLFF. The CDR3 DNA reads TGTGCCAGCAGCCAAGATCTTCGGCAGGGGGATAATGAAAAACTGTTTTTT.